This is a list of T cell receptor beta chains from one sample in a study of resident and recirculating memory T cells in vitiligo. Here immunoSEQ multiplex PCR was the method, and the copy in TCRdb shows in-frame clones only, minus some. This sample has approximately 69,000 clones; approximately 89% occur once, and the top ten carry around 4.7%. Sequencing used blood. The source is a male donor with vitiligo. The CDR3 runs from the conserved cysteine through the conserved F or W. A D gene is named only where the DNA matches it firmly. Some rows mark clone size as missing; the rest say once, few, many or name a class of expanded clone.

v_gene: TRBV13
j_gene: TRBJ1-5
d_gene: TRBD1
abundance: NA
CDR3nt: TGTGCCAGCAGCGCTACAGGGGCGAATCAGCCCCAGCATTTT
CDR3aa: CASSATGANQPQHF

v_gene: TRBV7-9
j_gene: TRBJ1-1
d_gene: TRBD1
abundance: NA
CDR3nt: TGTGCCAGCAGCTATGACAGGGGCTATGCTGAAGCTTTCTTT
CDR3aa: CASSYDRGYAEAFF

v_gene: TRBV11-2
j_gene: TRBJ2-5
d_gene: NA
abundance: NA
CDR3nt: TGTGCCAGCAGATACCGACAGGTTCAAGAGACCCAGTACTTC
CDR3aa: CASRYRQVQETQYF

v_gene: TRBV27
j_gene: TRBJ2-3
d_gene: TRBD2
abundance: NA
CDR3nt: TGTGCCAGCAGGAGGGCGGGGGACCTTAGCACAGATACGCAGTATTTT
CDR3aa: CASRRAGDLSTDTQYF

v_gene: TRBV4-3
j_gene: TRBJ1-2
d_gene: TRBD1
abundance: NA
CDR3nt: TGCGCCAGCAGCCAAGATGGGTGGCAGGGGGATGGCTACACCTTC
CDR3aa: CASSQDGWQGDGYTF

v_gene: TRBV11-1
j_gene: TRBJ2-7
d_gene: NA
abundance: NA
CDR3nt: TGTGCCAGCAGCTGGGCACCCACCCCCTACGAGCAGTACTTC
CDR3aa: CASSWAPTPYEQYF

v_gene: TRBV6-5
j_gene: TRBJ2-2
d_gene: NA
abundance: NA
CDR3nt: TGTGCCAGCAGTTACTCGCACAGAGAGACCGGGGAGCTGTTTTTT
CDR3aa: CASSYSHRETGELFF

v_gene: TRBV9
j_gene: TRBJ1-1
d_gene: TRBD1
abundance: NA
CDR3nt: TGTGCCAGCAGCGTAGGAGGACAGGGCGAAGCTTTCTTT
CDR3aa: CASSVGGQGEAFF

v_gene: TRBV19
j_gene: TRBJ1-1
d_gene: NA
abundance: NA
CDR3nt: TGTGCCAGTAGTATCGGAGCAAACACTGAAGCTTTCTTT
CDR3aa: CASSIGANTEAFF

v_gene: TRBV25-1
j_gene: TRBJ2-4
d_gene: NA
abundance: NA
CDR3nt: TGTGCCAGCAGTGAAAAAGGAGGGGCCCTGGCCAAAAACATTCAGTACTTC
CDR3aa: CASSEKGGALAKNIQYF

v_gene: TRBV6-5
j_gene: TRBJ2-7
d_gene: NA
abundance: NA
CDR3nt: TGTGCCAGCAGTTACTCGACGGGGGTCCCCTACGAGCAGTACTTC
CDR3aa: CASSYSTGVPYEQYF

v_gene: TRBV4-2
j_gene: TRBJ2-2
d_gene: TRBD2
abundance: NA
CDR3nt: TGTGCCAGCAGCCAAGATTGGGGCCGGCTAGCGGGGGCCCGAACCGGGGAGCTGTTTTTT
CDR3aa: CASSQDWGRLAGARTGELFF

v_gene: TRBV7-9
j_gene: TRBJ1-4
d_gene: TRBD1
abundance: once
CDR3nt: TGTGCCAGCAGCCCCGGAATGGACAGGGCACGTGAAAAACTGTTTTTT
CDR3aa: CASSPGMDRAREKLFF

v_gene: TRBV2
j_gene: TRBJ2-1
d_gene: TRBD2
abundance: NA
CDR3nt: TGTGCCAGCAGTGGACTAGCGGGGGGGCCGTACAATGAGCAGTTCTTC
CDR3aa: CASSGLAGGPYNEQFF

v_gene: TRBV2
j_gene: TRBJ1-1
d_gene: TRBD1
abundance: NA
CDR3nt: TGTGCCGCTAAGGGGGACAGTATGGGGATCACTGAAGCTTTCTTT
CDR3aa: CAAKGDSMGITEAFF

v_gene: TRBV30
j_gene: TRBJ1-5
d_gene: TRBD1
abundance: NA
CDR3nt: TGTGCCTGGAGCCCAGGGGGCGGTCAGCCCCAGCATTTT
CDR3aa: CAWSPGGGQPQHF

v_gene: TRBV7-3
j_gene: TRBJ1-2
d_gene: TRBD1
abundance: NA
CDR3nt: TGTGCCAGCAGTAGATCAGGGGGGTTGGATGGCTACACCTTC
CDR3aa: CASSRSGGLDGYTF

v_gene: TRBV21-1
j_gene: TRBJ2-3
d_gene: NA
abundance: NA
CDR3nt: TGTGCCGGCGGGGATTCAGTCCCACTTTATACGCAGTATTTT
CDR3aa: CAGGDSVPLYTQYF

v_gene: TRBV7-2
j_gene: TRBJ1-6
d_gene: NA
abundance: NA
CDR3nt: TGTGCCAGCAGCTTAGAGATACGGAATTCACCCCTCCACTTT
CDR3aa: CASSLEIRNSPLHF

v_gene: TRBV2
j_gene: TRBJ1-6
d_gene: TRBD1
abundance: NA
CDR3nt: TGTGCCAGCGGTAGGGGACAGGAGCCTGCTCCCCTCCACTTT
CDR3aa: CASGRGQEPAPLHF